The clone carrying this T cell receptor beta chain was detected only a few times. Its antigen is unknown. This specimen comes from a study of spatial heterogeneity in lung cancer. Study results and limitations: The study found ubiquitous expanded tumor TCRs in blood more at resection than follow-up.

Using its own MiXCR run on the 5' RACE reads, TCRdb lists one record per CDR3 protein. Counted here are 75,000 to 85,000 distinct CDR3 sequences, roughly a fifth occurring once; the ten biggest clones make up roughly 6.2%. Germline CDR1 reads SQVTM; CDR2 reads ANQGSEA. This CDR3 contains 13 residues. Trimming left V 7 bases short and J 2 bases short, with 15 bases between. The time point here: sample taken at primary tumor resection. Tumor, nontumor lung or frozen PBMC supplied whole RNA that was sequenced unsorted. This TCR was recovered from a male donor with early-stage non-small cell lung cancer. The chain joins TRBV29-1 to TRBJ2-7; tentatively, D is TRBD2 (6 bases). Sequencing used PBMCs, obtained at surgery. CDR3 in DNA: TGCAGCGGCGAAGCGGAGGGGACCTACGAGCAGTACTTC. It yields the protein CSGEAEGTYEQYF.